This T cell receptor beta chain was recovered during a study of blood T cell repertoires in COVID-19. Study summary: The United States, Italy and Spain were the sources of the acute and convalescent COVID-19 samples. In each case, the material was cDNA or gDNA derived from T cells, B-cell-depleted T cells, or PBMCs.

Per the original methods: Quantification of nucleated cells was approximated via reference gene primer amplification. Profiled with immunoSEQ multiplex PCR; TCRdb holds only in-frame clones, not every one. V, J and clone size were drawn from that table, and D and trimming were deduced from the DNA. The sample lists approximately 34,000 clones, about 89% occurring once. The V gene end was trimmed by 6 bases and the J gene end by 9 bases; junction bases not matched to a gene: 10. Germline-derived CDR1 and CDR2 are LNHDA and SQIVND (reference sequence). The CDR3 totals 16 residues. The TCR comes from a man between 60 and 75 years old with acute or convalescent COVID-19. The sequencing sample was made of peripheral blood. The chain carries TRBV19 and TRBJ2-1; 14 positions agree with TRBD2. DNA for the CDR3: TGTGCCAGTAGAGAATTGGGACTAGCGGGAGTGGGTGAGCAGTTCTTC. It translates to CASRELGLAGVGEQFF.